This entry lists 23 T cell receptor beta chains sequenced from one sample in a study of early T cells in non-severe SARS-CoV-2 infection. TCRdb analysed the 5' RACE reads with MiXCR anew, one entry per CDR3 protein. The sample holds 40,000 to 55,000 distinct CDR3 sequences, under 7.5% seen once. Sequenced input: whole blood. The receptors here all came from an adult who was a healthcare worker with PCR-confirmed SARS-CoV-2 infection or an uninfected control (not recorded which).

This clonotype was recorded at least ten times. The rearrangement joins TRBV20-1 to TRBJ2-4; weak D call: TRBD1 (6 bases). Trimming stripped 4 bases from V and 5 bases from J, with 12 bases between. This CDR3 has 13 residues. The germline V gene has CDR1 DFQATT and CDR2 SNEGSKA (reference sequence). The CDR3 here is CSAKQGSENIQYF. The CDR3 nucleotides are TGCAGTGCTAAACAGGGTAGTGAAAACATTCAGTACTTC.

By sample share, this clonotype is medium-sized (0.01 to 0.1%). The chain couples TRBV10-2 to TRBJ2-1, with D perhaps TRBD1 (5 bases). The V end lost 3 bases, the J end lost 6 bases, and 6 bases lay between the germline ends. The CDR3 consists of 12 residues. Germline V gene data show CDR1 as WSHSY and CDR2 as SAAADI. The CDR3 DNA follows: TGCGCCAGCAGTGAACAGGTCAATGAGCAGTTCTTC. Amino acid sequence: CASSEQVNEQFF.

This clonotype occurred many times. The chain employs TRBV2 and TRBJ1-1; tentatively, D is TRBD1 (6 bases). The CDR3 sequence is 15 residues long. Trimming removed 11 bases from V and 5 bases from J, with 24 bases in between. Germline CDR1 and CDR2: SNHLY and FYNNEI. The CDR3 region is CAGRDRTLGGTEAFF. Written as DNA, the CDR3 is TGTGCCGGCCGAGACAGGACCCTCGGGGGTACTGAAGCTTTCTTT.

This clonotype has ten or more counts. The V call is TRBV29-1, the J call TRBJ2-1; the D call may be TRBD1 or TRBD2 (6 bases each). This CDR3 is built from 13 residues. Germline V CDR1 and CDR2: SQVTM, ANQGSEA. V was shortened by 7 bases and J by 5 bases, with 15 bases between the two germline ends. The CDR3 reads CSARGPRDNEQFF. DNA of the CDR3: TGCAGCGCTCGGGGGCCTAGAGACAATGAGCAGTTCTTC.

In nucleotides, the CDR3 is TGCGCCAGCAGCTTGGCCGCAGGAAACTACGAGCAGTACTTC. As protein: CASSLAAGNYEQYF. This chain uses TRBV5-1 with TRBJ2-7; D is ambiguous. This CDR3 spans 14 amino acids. V gave up 0 bases and J gave up 3 bases, with 10 bases separating them. Germline values: CDR1 SGHRS, CDR2 YFSETQ.

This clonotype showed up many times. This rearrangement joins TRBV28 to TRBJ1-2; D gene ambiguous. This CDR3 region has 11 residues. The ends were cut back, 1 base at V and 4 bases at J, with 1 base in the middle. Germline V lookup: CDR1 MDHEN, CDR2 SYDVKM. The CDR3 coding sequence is TGTGCCAGCAGTTTATCCTATGGCTACACCTTC. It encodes CASSLSYGYTF.

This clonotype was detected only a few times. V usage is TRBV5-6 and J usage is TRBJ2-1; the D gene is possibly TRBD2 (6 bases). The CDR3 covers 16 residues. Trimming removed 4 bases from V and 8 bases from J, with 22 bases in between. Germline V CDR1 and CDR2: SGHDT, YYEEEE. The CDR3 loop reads CASSPTGSGSRDEQFF. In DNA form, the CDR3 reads TGTGCCAGCAGCCCCACGGGGAGCGGGTCAAGGGATGAGCAGTTCTTC.

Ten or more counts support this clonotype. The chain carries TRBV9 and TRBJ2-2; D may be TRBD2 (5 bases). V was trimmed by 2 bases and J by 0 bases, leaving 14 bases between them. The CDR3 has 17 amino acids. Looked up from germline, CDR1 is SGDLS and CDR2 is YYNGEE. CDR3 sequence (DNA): TGTGCCAGCAGCGTTAGTTCGGACTCCGCGAACACCGGGGAGCTGTTTTTT. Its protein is CASSVSSDSANTGELFF.

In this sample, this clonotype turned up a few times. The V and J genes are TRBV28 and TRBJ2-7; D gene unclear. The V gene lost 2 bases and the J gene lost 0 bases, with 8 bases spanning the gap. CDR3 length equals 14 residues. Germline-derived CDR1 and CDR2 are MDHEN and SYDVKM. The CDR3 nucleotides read TGTGCCAGCAGTTTAAGGCTTAGCTCCTACGAGCAGTACTTC. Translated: CASSLRLSSYEQYF. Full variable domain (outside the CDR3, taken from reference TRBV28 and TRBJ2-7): DVKVTQSSRYLVKRTGEKVFLECVQDMDHENMFWYRQDPGLGLRLIYFSYDVKMKEKGDIPEGYSVSREKKERFSLILESASTNQTSMYLCASSLRLSSYEQYFGPGTRLTVT.

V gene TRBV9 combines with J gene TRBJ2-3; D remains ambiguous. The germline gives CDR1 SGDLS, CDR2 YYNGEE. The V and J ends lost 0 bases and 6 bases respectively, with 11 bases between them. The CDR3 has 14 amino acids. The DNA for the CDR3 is TGTGCCAGCAGCGTAGATTCGACGGGTGATACGCAGTATTTT. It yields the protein CASSVDSTGDTQYF.

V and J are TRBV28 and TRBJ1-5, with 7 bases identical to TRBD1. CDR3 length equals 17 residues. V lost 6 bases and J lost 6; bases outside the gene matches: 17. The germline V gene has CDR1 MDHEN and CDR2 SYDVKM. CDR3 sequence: CASSRSADAGGSQPQHF. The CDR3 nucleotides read TGTGCCAGCAGCCGGAGCGCGGATGCAGGGGGAAGTCAGCCCCAGCATTTT.

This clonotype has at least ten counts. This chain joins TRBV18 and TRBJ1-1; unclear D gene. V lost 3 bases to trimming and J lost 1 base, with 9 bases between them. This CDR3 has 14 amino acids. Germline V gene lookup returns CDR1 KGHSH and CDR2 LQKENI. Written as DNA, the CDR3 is TGTGCCAGCTCACCTTATCAGGAGAACACTGAAGCTTTCTTT. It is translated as CASSPYQENTEAFF.

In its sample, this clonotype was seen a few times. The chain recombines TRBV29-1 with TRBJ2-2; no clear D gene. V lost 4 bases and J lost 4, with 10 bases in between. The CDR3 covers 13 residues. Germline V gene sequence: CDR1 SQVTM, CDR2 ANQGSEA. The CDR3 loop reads CSVVKHTTGELFF. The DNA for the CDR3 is TGCAGCGTTGTTAAACATACCACCGGGGAGCTGTTTTTT.

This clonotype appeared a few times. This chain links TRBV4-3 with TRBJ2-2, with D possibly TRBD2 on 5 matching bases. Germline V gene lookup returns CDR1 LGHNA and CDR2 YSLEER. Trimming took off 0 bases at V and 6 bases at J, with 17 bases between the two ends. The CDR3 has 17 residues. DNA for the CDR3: TGCGCCAGCAGCCAAGAATCGGAGGATTGGTGGTCCGGGGAGCTGTTTTTT. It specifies CASSQESEDWWSGELFF.

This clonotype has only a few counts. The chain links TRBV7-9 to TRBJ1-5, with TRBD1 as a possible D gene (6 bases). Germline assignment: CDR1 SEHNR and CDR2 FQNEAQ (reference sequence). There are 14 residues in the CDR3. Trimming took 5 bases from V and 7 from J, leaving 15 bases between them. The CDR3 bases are TGTGCCAGCAGCCTAGAGGGGGGTAGGCAGCCCCAGCATTTT. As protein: CASSLEGGRQPQHF. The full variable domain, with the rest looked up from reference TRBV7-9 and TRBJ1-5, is DTGVSQNPRHKITKRGQNVTFRCDPISEHNRLYWYRQTLGQGPEFLTYFQNEAQLEKSRLLSDRFSAERPKGSFSTLEIQRTEQGDSAMYLCASSLEGGRQPQHFGDGTRLSIL.

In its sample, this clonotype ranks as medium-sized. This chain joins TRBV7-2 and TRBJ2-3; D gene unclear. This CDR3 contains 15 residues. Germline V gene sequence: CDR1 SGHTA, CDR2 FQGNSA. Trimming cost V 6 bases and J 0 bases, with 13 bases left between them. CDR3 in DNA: TGTGCCAGCAGTAACCCACGTAGGAGCACAGATACGCAGTATTTT. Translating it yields CASSNPRRSTDTQYF.

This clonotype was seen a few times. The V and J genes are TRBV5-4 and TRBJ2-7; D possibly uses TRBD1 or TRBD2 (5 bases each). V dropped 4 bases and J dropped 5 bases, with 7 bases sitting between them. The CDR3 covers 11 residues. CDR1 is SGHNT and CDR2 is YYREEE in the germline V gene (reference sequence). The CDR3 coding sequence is TGTGCCAGCAGCCGAGGGGACGAGCAGTACTTC. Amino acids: CASSRGDEQYF. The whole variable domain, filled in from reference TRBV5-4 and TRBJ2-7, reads ETGVTQSPTHLIKTRGQQVTLRCSSQSGHNTVSWYQQALGQGPQFIFQYYREEENGRGNFPPRFSGLQFPNYSSELNVNALELDDSALYLCASSRGDEQYFGPGTRLTVT.

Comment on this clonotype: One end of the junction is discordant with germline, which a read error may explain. CDR3 sequence reads: CASSLQGQGVPEALF. The CDR3 nucleotides are TGTGCCAGCAGTTTGCAGGGACAGGGAGTCCCTGAAGCTCTCTTT. This sequence joins TRBV27 and TRBJ1-1, with 9 bases aligning to TRBD1. Germline V gives CDR1 MNHEY, CDR2 SMNVEV (reference sequence). The CDR3 totals 15 residues.

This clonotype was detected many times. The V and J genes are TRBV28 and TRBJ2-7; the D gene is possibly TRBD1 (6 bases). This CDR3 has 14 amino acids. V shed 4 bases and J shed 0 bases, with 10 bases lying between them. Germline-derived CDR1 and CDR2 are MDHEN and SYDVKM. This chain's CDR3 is CASSSGQSSYEQYF. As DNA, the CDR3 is TGTGCCAGCAGTTCGGGACAAAGCTCCTACGAGCAGTACTTC.

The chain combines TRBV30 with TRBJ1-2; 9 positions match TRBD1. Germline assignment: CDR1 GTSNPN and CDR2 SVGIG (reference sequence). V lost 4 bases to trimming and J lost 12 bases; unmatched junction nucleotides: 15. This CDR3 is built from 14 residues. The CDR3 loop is CAWTRLTGGAYDTF. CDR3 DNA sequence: TGTGCCTGGACGCGATTAACAGGGGGCGCCTATGACACCTTC.

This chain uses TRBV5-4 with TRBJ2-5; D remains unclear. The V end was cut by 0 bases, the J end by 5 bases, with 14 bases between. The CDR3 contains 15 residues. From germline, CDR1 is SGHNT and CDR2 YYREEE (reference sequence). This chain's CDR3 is CASSLDRKGPETQYF. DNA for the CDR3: TGTGCCAGCAGCTTGGATCGGAAGGGCCCGGAGACCCAGTACTTC. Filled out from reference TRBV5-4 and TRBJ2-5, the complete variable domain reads ETGVTQSPTHLIKTRGQQVTLRCSSQSGHNTVSWYQQALGQGPQFIFQYYREEENGRGNFPPRFSGLQFPNYSSELNVNALELDDSALYLCASSLDRKGPETQYFGPGTRLLVL.

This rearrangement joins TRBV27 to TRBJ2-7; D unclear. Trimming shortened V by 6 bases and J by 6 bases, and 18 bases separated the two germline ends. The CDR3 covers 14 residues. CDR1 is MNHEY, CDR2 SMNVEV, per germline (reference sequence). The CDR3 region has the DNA TGTGCCAGCAGCCCGGACGGTCAATCAACCGAGCAGTACTTC. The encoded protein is CASSPDGQSTEQYF.

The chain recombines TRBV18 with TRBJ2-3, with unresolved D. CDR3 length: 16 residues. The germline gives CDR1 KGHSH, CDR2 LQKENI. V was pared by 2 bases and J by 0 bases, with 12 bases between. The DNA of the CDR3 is TGTGCCAGCTCACCATGGGGATTAACTAGCACAGATACGCAGTATTTT. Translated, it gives CASSPWGLTSTDTQYF.